The T cell receptor beta chain described here comes from a study of OX40 agonist ivuxolimab in advanced cancers. Broader study findings: Part of the nonresponder group also had normalized T-cell clonal expansion that was low. The mean number of expanded clones was higher in CD8+ T cells than in CD4+.

V shed 1 base and J shed 4 bases, with 8 bases lying between them. This CDR3 has 13 amino acids. Germline assignment: CDR1 SGHDT and CDR2 YYEEEE. As concerns this clone: The target antigen is unknown.

TCRdb's table, derived via immunoSEQ multiplex PCR, lists solely in-frame clones and lacks some. The table lists tens of thousands of clones, roughly nine tenths of them singletons. This specimen was CD4+ or CD8+ T cells sorted from blood, taken in a trial of the OX40 agonist ivuxolimab. The chain joins TRBV5-6 to TRBJ1-1; D is ambiguous. This sequence originates from an adult with an advanced solid tumor such as melanoma, head and neck, liver or kidney cancer. The CDR3 sequence: CASSLKFGTEAFF. CDR3 coding DNA: TGTGCCAGCAGCTTGAAATTTGGCACTGAAGCTTTCTTT.